This passage covers 17 T cell receptor beta chains from one sample sequenced in a study of HIV-infected patients and healthy controls. About 550 ng RNA was reverse transcribed with alpha and beta constant-region primers. Separate chain-specific third strand synthesis with multiplexing indices produced the alpha and beta libraries. One entry per CDR3 protein results from TCRdb running MiXCR on the 5' RACE reads. The top ten clones hold just over 8% of a sample with about 15,000 distinct CDR3 sequences, roughly 7.7% of them seen once. Whole blood was used without fractionation, so all unsorted peripheral T cells were included. The sequencing input was blood. The receptors were sampled from an adult in good health.

This clonotype was picked up many times. The rearrangement joins TRBV27 to TRBJ2-1; D may match TRBD1 or TRBD2 (5 bases each). The V and J ends lost 4 bases and 8 bases respectively, with 15 bases between them. The CDR3 sequence is 14 residues long. CDR1 is MNHEY, CDR2 SMNVEV, per germline (reference sequence). The CDR3 DNA reads as TGTGCCAGCAGTTCGCCGGGGCTGGGTGATGAGCAGTTCTTC. As protein: CASSSPGLGDEQFF.

By its share, this clonotype is medium-sized. The chain uses TRBV7-9 and TRBJ1-1, with D unclear. Germline V gene data show CDR1 as SEHNR and CDR2 as FQNEAQ (reference sequence). Trimming pared 1 base from V and 2 bases from J, leaving 11 bases between. The CDR3 runs to 15 residues. The CDR3 DNA reads as TGTGCCAGCAGCTTAGGTTCCGGCTTCAACACTGAAGCTTTCTTT. Amino acid sequence: CASSLGSGFNTEAFF.

This clonotype counts as medium-sized. V is TRBV15 and J is TRBJ1-1; the D is unclear. Germline lookup yields CDR1 LNHNV and CDR2 YYDKDF (reference sequence). The CDR3 covers 12 residues. Trimming shortened V by 1 base and J by 1 base, and 1 base separated the two germline ends. CDR3 nucleotide sequence: TGTGCCACCAGCAGAGCGAACACTGAAGCTTTCTTT. As protein: CATSRANTEAFF.

This rearrangement joins TRBV19 to TRBJ2-2; no definite D call. In germline, CDR1 is LNHDA, CDR2 SQIVND (reference sequence). V lost 7 bases, J lost 2 bases, and 14 bases lay in between. The CDR3 runs to 15 residues. The CDR3: CASMGQEFNTGELFF. The CDR3 DNA reads as TGTGCCAGTATGGGTCAGGAGTTCAACACCGGGGAGCTGTTTTTT.

The rearrangement links TRBV10-3 to TRBJ2-7; TRBD2 is a possible D gene (6 bases). The V gene's germline CDR1 is ENHRY and CDR2 SYGVKD. There are 15 residues in the CDR3. The V end lost 7 bases, the J end lost 1 base, and 17 bases lay between the germline ends. The CDR3 sequence: CAIITSSKASYEQYF. The CDR3 DNA reads as TGTGCCATCATTACTAGCAGCAAAGCGTCCTACGAGCAGTACTTC.

Only a few counts were recorded for this clonotype. The rearrangement links TRBV7-8 to TRBJ1-3; TRBD1 is a possible D gene (5 bases). Germline V lookup: CDR1 SGHVS, CDR2 FQNEAQ. The CDR3 totals 15 residues. Trimming took off 1 base at V and 4 bases at J, with 11 bases between the two ends. Here the CDR3 DNA reads TGTGCCAGCAGCTTAGGACCGAGGGGAGGAAACACCATATATTTT. It codes for CASSLGPRGGNTIYF.

This clonotype was counted many times. This chain connects TRBV6-5 to TRBJ2-6; no clear D. The CDR3 extends over 17 amino acids. Germline loops: CDR1 MNHEY, CDR2 SVGAGI. Deletions cut 9 bases from V and 0 bases from J, with 18 bases between. The CDR3 DNA reads TGTGCCAGTTCCATGGACGGTATTAGCTCTGGGGCCAACGTCCTGACTTTC. This translates into CASSMDGISSGANVLTF.

This clonotype was detected ten times or more. The rearrangement joins TRBV19 to TRBJ2-3, with a possible D match to TRBD2 (6 bases). The V end lost 7 bases, the J end lost 7 bases, and 24 bases lay between the germline ends. This CDR3 has 16 residues. CDR1 LNHDA and CDR2 SQIVND come from the germline V gene (reference sequence). The CDR3 spells CASTPAGQGGRHTQYF. The CDR3 DNA follows: TGTGCCAGTACCCCAGCAGGGCAGGGAGGACGGCATACGCAGTATTTT.

This chain connects TRBV12-3 or TRBV12-4 to TRBJ1-1, with D hard to call. V was clipped by 7 bases and J by 6 bases, with 12 bases between them. CDR3 size: 12 residues. This CDR3 reads CASTFAASEAFF. The CDR3 DNA sequence: TGTGCCAGCACGTTTGCGGCCTCTGAAGCTTTCTTT.

The sample holds many counts of this clonotype. The V gene is TRBV4-3, the J gene TRBJ1-1, with D possibly matching TRBD1 (5 bases). Germline lookup yields CDR1 LGHNA and CDR2 YSLEER. CDR3 length: 15 residues. V shed 0 bases and J shed 4 bases, with 12 bases lying between them. The CDR3 loop reads CASSQDRGGSTEAFF. The DNA of the CDR3 is TGCGCCAGCAGCCAAGATAGGGGTGGGAGCACTGAAGCTTTCTTT.

The CDR3 region has the DNA TGCAGTGCTCCAACCCAAACAGGGGAGTCTACGAGCGTACAGTACTTC. It translates to CSAPTQTGESTSVQYF. The genes are TRBV20-1 and TRBJ2-7; 7 nucleotides align to TRBD1. The CDR3 consists of 16 residues. Germline CDR1 DFQATT, CDR2 SNEGSKA (reference sequence). After removal of 5 bases from V and 10 bases from J, the junction contained 23 bases not matched to a gene.

This clonotype occurred many times. This sequence joins TRBV6-5 and TRBJ1-5; no clear D gene. Trimming left V 6 bases short and J 5 bases short, with 17 bases between. Germline lookup yields CDR1 MNHEY and CDR2 SVGAGI. This CDR3 has 15 residues. The CDR3 coding sequence is TGTGCCAGCAGCCTCACGAGTGGCGTCGATCAGCCCCAGCATTTT. Its translation: CASSLTSGVDQPQHF.

Many counts were recorded for this clonotype. The rearrangement uses TRBV12-3 or TRBV12-4 and TRBJ1-3; weak D call: TRBD1 (5 bases). The V end was cut by 6 bases, the J end by 2 bases, with 11 bases between. This CDR3 region has 14 residues. The DNA of the CDR3 is TGTGCCAGCAGCCGTATGGGGGCTGGAAACACCATATATTTT. Residues: CASSRMGAGNTIYF.

At least ten counts were recorded for this clonotype. The genes are TRBV10-3 and TRBJ2-2; 7 bases are a match to TRBD1. The CDR3 contains 12 residues. The germline V gene encodes CDR1 ENHRY and CDR2 SYGVKD. After removal of 6 bases from V and 6 bases from J, the junction contained 1 base not matched to a gene. The CDR3: CAIRTGSGELFF. The CDR3 coding sequence is TGTGCCATCAGGACAGGGTCCGGGGAGCTGTTTTTT.

This clonotype came up many times. The V call is TRBV7-8, the J call TRBJ1-1, with D possibly TRBD1 on 6 matching bases. The CDR3 covers 14 residues. The ends were cut back, 5 bases at V and 2 bases at J, with 12 bases in the middle. CDR1 and CDR2 from the germline V gene are SGHVS and FQNEAQ. CDR3 coding DNA: TGTGCCAGCAGCCCCGGGACATTTAACACTGAAGCTTTCTTT. Its protein is CASSPGTFNTEAFF.

The chain employs TRBV13 and TRBJ2-1, with D perhaps matching TRBD1 or TRBD2 (5 bases each). The ends were cut back, 5 bases at V and 5 bases at J, with 25 bases in the middle. There are 18 residues in the CDR3. Germline CDR1 PRHDT, CDR2 FYEKMQ (reference sequence). Here the CDR3 DNA reads TGTGCCAGCAGCCACCCACGACCCGGGACCAACCTGAACAATGAGCAGTTCTTC. Its translation: CASSHPRPGTNLNNEQFF. The full variable domain, its missing parts supplied by reference TRBV13 and TRBJ2-1, is AAGVIQSPRHLIKEKRETATLKCYPIPRHDTVYWYQQGPGQDPQFLISFYEKMQSDKGSIPDRFSAQQFSDYHSELNMSSLELGDSALYFCASSHPRPGTNLNNEQFFGPGTRLTVL.

This clonotype was observed at least ten times. The CDR3 nucleotides read TGCAGTGCTAGCGGACAGTCCTACGAGCAGTACTTC. The encoded protein is CSASGQSYEQYF. V usage is TRBV20-1 and J usage is TRBJ2-7, with TRBD1 as a possible D gene (6 bases). The V gene's germline CDR1 is DFQATT and CDR2 SNEGSKA (reference sequence). The V end lost 3 bases, the J end lost 1 base, and 7 bases lay between the germline ends. This CDR3 contains 12 residues.